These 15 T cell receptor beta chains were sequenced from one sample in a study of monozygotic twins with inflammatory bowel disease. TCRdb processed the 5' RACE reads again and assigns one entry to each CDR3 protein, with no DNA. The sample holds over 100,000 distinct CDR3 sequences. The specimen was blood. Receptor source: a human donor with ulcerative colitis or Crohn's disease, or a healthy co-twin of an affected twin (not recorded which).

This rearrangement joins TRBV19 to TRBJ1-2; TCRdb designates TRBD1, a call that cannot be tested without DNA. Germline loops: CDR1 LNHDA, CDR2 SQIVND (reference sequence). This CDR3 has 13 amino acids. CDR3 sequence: CASQDRLNYGYTF.

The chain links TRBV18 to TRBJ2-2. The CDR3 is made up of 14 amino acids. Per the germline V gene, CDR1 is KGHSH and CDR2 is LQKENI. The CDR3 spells CASSPPSDTGELFF.

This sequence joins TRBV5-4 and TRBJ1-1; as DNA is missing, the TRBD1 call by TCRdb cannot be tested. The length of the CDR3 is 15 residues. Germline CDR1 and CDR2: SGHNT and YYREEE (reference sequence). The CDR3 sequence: CASSPAGTGNAEAFF.

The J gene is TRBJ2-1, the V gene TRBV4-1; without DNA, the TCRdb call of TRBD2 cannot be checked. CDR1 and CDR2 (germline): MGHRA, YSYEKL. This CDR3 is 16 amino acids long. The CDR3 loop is CASSQNLAGGYNEQFF.

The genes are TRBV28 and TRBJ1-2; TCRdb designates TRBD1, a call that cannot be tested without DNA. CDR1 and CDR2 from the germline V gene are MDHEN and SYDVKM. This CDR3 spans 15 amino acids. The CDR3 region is CASSPLLTDYYGYTF.

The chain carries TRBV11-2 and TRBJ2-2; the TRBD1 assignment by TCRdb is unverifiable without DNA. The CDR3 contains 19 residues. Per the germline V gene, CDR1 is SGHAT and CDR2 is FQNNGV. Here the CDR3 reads CASSLGYFLGDRESGELFF.

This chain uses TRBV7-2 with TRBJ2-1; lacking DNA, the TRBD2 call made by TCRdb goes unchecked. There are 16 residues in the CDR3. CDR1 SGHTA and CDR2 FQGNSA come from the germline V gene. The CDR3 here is CASSFPTSGGYNEQFF.

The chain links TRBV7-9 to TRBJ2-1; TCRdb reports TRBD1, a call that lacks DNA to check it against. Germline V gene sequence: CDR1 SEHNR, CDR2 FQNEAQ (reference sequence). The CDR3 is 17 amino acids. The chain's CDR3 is CASSRPLGREQYNEQFF.

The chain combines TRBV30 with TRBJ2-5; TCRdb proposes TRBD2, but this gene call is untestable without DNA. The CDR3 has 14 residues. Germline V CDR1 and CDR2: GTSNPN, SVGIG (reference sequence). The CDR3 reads CAWSKGPFQETQYF.

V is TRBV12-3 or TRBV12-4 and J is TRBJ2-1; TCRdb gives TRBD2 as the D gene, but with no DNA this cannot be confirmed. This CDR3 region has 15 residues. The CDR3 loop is CASSLSSGSYNEQFF.

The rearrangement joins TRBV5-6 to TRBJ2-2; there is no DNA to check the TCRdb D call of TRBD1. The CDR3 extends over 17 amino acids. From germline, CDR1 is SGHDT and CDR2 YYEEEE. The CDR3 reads CASTPSLGDANTGELFF.

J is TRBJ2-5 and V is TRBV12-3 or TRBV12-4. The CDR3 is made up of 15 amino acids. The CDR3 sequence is CASSLGDSTLGTQYF.

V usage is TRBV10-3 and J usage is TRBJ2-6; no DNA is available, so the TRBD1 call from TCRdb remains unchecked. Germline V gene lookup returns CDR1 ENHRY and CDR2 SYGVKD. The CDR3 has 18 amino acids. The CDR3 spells CAISEWRTGGSGANVLTF.

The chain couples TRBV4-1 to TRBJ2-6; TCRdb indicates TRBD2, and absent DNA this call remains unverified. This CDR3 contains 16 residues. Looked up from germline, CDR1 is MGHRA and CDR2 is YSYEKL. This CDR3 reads CASSLLDSGGANVLTF.

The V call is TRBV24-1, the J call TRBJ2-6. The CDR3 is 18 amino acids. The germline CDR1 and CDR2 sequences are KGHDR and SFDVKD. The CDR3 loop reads CATSDLNSPGSGANVLTF.